Sequencing of this T cell receptor (beta chain) was carried out in a study of blood T cell repertoires in COVID-19. As for the study in general: T cells, B-cell-depleted T cells, or PBMCs provided the cDNA or gDNA that served as material.

Original processing notes: Using reference gene primer amplification, nucleated cell counts were estimated. Libraries were prepared by immunoSEQ multiplex PCR; TCRdb keeps only in-frame clonotypes and omits some of them. V and J calls and clone size are copied from that table; D and trimming were computed from the DNA. The sample yields some 200,000 clones, 85% to 90% seen once. This clone was seen a single time. Per the germline V gene, CDR1 is SGHTA and CDR2 is FQGNSA. This CDR3 is 16 amino acids long. V shed 3 bases and J 8 bases; nucleotides not matched to a gene: 4. This chain links TRBV7-2 with TRBJ2-1; TRBD2 matches at 16 bases. The receptor was isolated from a man aged 18 to 35 with active or convalescent COVID-19. Source material: peripheral blood. The CDR3 nucleotides are TGTGCCAGCAGCTTGGGGACTAGCGGGGGGGTGTATGAGCAGTTCTTC. The encoded protein is CASSLGTSGGVYEQFF.